The clone carrying this T cell receptor beta chain was seen only once. The antigen is not known. The PCR had 60 Vbeta and 13 Jbeta primers. This table comes from immunoSEQ multiplex PCR, and its TCRdb copy is limited to in-frame clones, with some not included. In the table there are about 300,000 clones, roughly 89% of which are singletons. This CDR3 region has 17 residues. Germline V lookup: CDR1 MDHEN, CDR2 SYDVKM. Trimming left V 2 bases short and J 0 bases short, with 14 bases between. The record originates from a study of cytomegalovirus exposure and HLA in healthy donors. Study information: Of all 400 or so donors who were genotyped, roughly 81% belonged to the Caucasian-associated ancestry cluster. Overall study results and limits: Reported findings show TCR beta sequences accurately forecast HLA-A and HLA-B alleles in most subjects. In a later analysis, a missense DCLRE1C variant was linked to TCR beta V- and J-gene trimming. It was reportedly the case that the classifier diagnosed cytomegalovirus status with high specificity and sensitivity.

The source material was PBMCs. This TCR derives from a man aged 40-49 years in good health and CMV-seropositive. This chain joins TRBV28 and TRBJ2-4, with D tentatively TRBD2 (7 bases). The CDR3 loop is CASSLGGGSLAKNIQYF. The CDR3 DNA reads as TGTGCCAGCAGTTTAGGGGGGGGCAGCTTAGCCAAAAACATTCAGTACTTC.